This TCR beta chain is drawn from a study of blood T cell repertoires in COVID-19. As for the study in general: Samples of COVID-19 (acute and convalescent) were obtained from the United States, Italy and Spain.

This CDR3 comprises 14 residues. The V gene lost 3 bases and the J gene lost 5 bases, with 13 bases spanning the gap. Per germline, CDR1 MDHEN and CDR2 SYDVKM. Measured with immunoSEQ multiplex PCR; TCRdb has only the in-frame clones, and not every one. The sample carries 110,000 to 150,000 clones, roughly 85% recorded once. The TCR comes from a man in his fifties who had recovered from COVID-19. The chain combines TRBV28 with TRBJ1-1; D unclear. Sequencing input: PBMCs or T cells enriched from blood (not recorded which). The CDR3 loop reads CASSFGLGWTEAFF. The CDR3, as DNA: TGTGCCAGCAGTTTCGGACTCGGGTGGACTGAAGCTTTCTTT. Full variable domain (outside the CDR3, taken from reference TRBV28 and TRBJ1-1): DVKVTQSSRYLVKRTGEKVFLECVQDMDHENMFWYRQDPGLGLRLIYFSYDVKMKEKGDIPEGYSVSREKKERFSLILESASTNQTSMYLCASSFGLGWTEAFFGQGTRLTVV.